What follows are 15 T cell receptor beta chains derived from one specimen sequenced in a study of neurological immune-mediated disorders. TCRdb passed the 5' RACE reads through MiXCR, listing each CDR3 protein once. Among some 120,000 distinct CDR3 sequences, roughly 3.1% were seen once, and the ten largest hold roughly 1.3%. What was sequenced was PBMCs. Receptor source: a woman in her twenties or thirties with multiple sclerosis.

The sample holds many counts of this clonotype. This sequence joins TRBV7-2 and TRBJ2-1; TRBD2 aligns across 9 bases. The CDR3 is 15 amino acids. V dropped 6 bases and J dropped 1; count of bases not matched to a gene: 4. In germline, CDR1 is SGHTA, CDR2 FQGNSA. CDR3 DNA sequence: TGTGCCAGCAGTCCAACTAGCGGGTCCTACAATGAGCAGTTCTTC. It yields the protein CASSPTSGSYNEQFF. Complete variable domain (other parts from reference TRBV7-2 and TRBJ2-1): GAGVSQSPSNKVTEKGKDVELRCDPISGHTALYWYRQSLGQGLEFLIYFQGNSAPDKSGLPSDRFSAERTGGSVSTLTIQRTQQEDSAVYLCASSPTSGSYNEQFFGPGTRLTVL.

This clonotype showed up many times. CDR3 coding DNA: TGCGCCAGCAGCCAAGATAAAGATGGGCAGACTGGGCCTGAAGCTTTCTTT. This gives the protein CASSQDKDGQTGPEAFF. The chain couples TRBV4-3 to TRBJ1-1, with D unclear. V dropped 0 bases and J dropped 6 bases, with 20 bases sitting between them. CDR3 length equals 17 residues. CDR1 is LGHNA, CDR2 YSLEER, per germline.

In this sample, this clonotype turned up many times. The chain employs TRBV5-1 and TRBJ1-1; a possible D gene is TRBD1 (6 bases). The germline V gene encodes CDR1 SGHRS and CDR2 YFSETQ. Trimming pared 3 bases from V and 4 bases from J, leaving 13 bases between. This CDR3 has 14 amino acids. CDR3 in amino acids: CASSSLGGRTEAFF. The CDR3 DNA is TGCGCCAGCAGCTCCCTCGGGGGGCGCACTGAAGCTTTCTTT.

There are many counts of this clonotype. The rearrangement uses TRBV11-2 and TRBJ2-5, with D perhaps matching TRBD1 or TRBD2 (6 bases each). The V and J ends lost 6 bases and 5 bases respectively, with 13 bases between them. Germline V gene sequence: CDR1 SGHAT, CDR2 FQNNGV. This CDR3 has 13 residues. The CDR3 reads CASREGGWETQYF. In DNA, the CDR3 is TGTGCCAGCAGGGAGGGGGGTTGGGAGACCCAGTACTTC.

This clonotype was observed at least ten times. The V and J genes are TRBV5-6 and TRBJ2-3; D uncertain. CDR1 SGHDT and CDR2 YYEEEE come from the germline V gene. Trimming took 0 bases from V and 1 from J, leaving 12 bases between them. The CDR3 loop spans 16 amino acids. The CDR3 sequence: CASSLAMSPGTDTQYF. DNA for the CDR3: TGTGCCAGCAGCTTGGCGATGTCCCCGGGCACAGATACGCAGTATTTT.

The chain has TRBV20-1 and TRBJ2-7; D gene unclear. The CDR3 covers 13 residues. The V gene's germline CDR1 is DFQATT and CDR2 SNEGSKA (reference sequence). The CDR3 loop is CSADPGVCYEQYF. In DNA, the CDR3 is TGCAGCGCCGACCCGGGTGTGTGCTACGAGCAGTACTTC.

This clonotype was found many times. The gene calls are TRBV5-1 and TRBJ1-1; TRBD1 might be the D (5 bases). V lost 4 bases and J 1 base, leaving 8 bases between the germline ends. CDR3 size: 13 residues. CDR1 is SGHRS and CDR2 is YFSETQ in the germline V gene. The CDR3 here is CASSDQGNTEAFF. CDR3 in DNA: TGCGCCAGCAGCGATCAGGGGAACACTGAAGCTTTCTTT.

This clonotype was recorded many times. The chain joins TRBV27 to TRBJ2-3; 16 nucleotides agree with TRBD2. The V gene end was trimmed by 10 bases and the J gene end by 6 bases; junction bases not matched to a gene: 10. The CDR3 is made up of 16 amino acids. Germline CDR1 and CDR2: MNHEY and SMNVEV (reference sequence). The CDR3 region has the DNA TGTGCCACTGGGACTAGCGGGGGGGCTAAGGTGGATACGCAGTATTTT. Protein: CATGTSGGAKVDTQYF.

This clonotype was seen at least ten times. V is TRBV7-2 and J is TRBJ2-1; D possibly corresponds to TRBD2 (7 bases). The V gene lost 0 bases and the J gene lost 4 bases, with 16 bases spanning the gap. Germline assignment: CDR1 SGHTA and CDR2 FQGNSA. The CDR3 consists of 17 residues. The CDR3 sequence: CASSLARGGRGYNEQFF. In nucleotides, the CDR3 is TGTGCCAGCAGCTTAGCGAGGGGGGGGCGTGGGTACAATGAGCAGTTCTTC.

This clonotype was observed at least ten times. The V call is TRBV20-1, the J call TRBJ1-2, with D unresolved. The CDR3 loop spans 14 amino acids. Germline values: CDR1 DFQATT, CDR2 SNEGSKA (reference sequence). Trimming cost V 0 bases and J 7 bases, with 15 bases left between them. As DNA, the CDR3 is TGCAGTGCTAGAGATGAAAGGGCCCTAGGTGGCTACACCTTC. It translates to CSARDERALGGYTF.

The table lists this clonotype with a few counts. The chain carries TRBV10-2 and TRBJ2-7, with D tentatively TRBD1 or TRBD2 (6 bases each). Germline CDR1 and CDR2: WSHSY and SAAADI. The CDR3 loop spans 11 amino acids. V was trimmed by 10 bases and J by 6 bases, leaving 13 bases between them. The CDR3 loop reads CAIRGGGEQYF. CDR3 bases: TGCGCCATCAGAGGGGGAGGCGAGCAGTACTTC.

This clonotype turned up a few times. For the CDR3, the DNA is TGTGCCAGCTCACCACCGAATCAGGTTCCTTCGTTGAGTGGCTACACCTTC. Its translation is CASSPPNQVPSLSGYTF. The rearrangement uses TRBV18 and TRBJ1-2; D is uncertain. This CDR3 spans 17 amino acids. The germline CDR1 and CDR2 sequences are KGHSH and LQKENI. Trimming pared 0 bases from V and 7 bases from J, leaving 21 bases between.

This clonotype was counted between two and nine times. This rearrangement joins TRBV18 to TRBJ2-5; D may be TRBD1 (5 bases). This CDR3 contains 13 residues. The V gene's germline CDR1 is KGHSH and CDR2 LQKENI. Between the trimmed V and J ends, which lost 5 bases and 4 bases, there was a span of 11 bases. The CDR3 region has the DNA TGTGCCAGCTCAAATGCTGGGGCAGAGACCCAGTACTTC. This encodes CASSNAGAETQYF. The complete variable domain, with remaining parts taken from reference TRBV18 and TRBJ2-5, reads NAGVMQNPRHLVRRRGQEARLRCSPMKGHSHVYWYRQLPEEGLKFMVYLQKENIIDESGMPKERFSAEFPKEGPSILRIQQVVRGDSAAYFCASSNAGAETQYFGPGTRLLVL.

This clonotype was counted ten times or more. V and J are TRBV4-3 and TRBJ1-4; D uncertain. V lost 0 bases and J 5 bases, leaving 13 bases between the germline ends. The CDR3 length is 16 residues. CDR1 is LGHNA, CDR2 YSLEER, per germline. CDR3 sequence reads: CASSQDTDPRNEKLFF. As DNA, the CDR3 is TGCGCCAGCAGCCAAGATACGGACCCCCGAAATGAAAAACTGTTTTTT.

This clonotype has a count of ten or more. V usage is TRBV27 and J usage is TRBJ1-2; 9 nucleotides match TRBD1. Losses at the gene ends were 8 bases for V and 8 bases for J; bases not matched to a gene: 9. The CDR3 totals 13 residues. Germline CDR1 reads MNHEY; CDR2 reads SMNVEV (reference sequence). The CDR3 DNA reads TGTGCCAGCGTGGGACAGGGAGCTGGCGGCTACACCTTC. Translated, it gives CASVGQGAGGYTF.